This T cell receptor (beta chain) was sequenced in a study of T cell clones after liver transplantation. On the study more broadly: Three of eight recipients were HCV-positive; others had non-autoimmune, non-viral indications. Draws occurred before transplant, before withdrawal, and after complete or failed withdrawal. Study results and limitations: Low donor cell numbers restricted donor-reactive repertoire measurement in a couple of subjects.

On this clone itself: The antigen is unknown.

Profiled with immunoSEQ multiplex PCR; TCRdb holds only in-frame clones, not every one. The repertoire has fewer than 65,000 clones, 60% to 80% of them found once; the top ten carry around 8.9%. Deletions cut 6 bases from V and 7 bases from J, with 18 bases between. CDR1 is MNHNY, CDR2 SVGAGI, per germline (reference sequence). The CDR3 runs to 14 residues. This chain links TRBV6-6 with TRBJ1-1; no definite D call. The sample was CD4+ T cells from blood, taken at the 22-month timepoint. The source of this sequence is a human patient who received a liver transplant. Some T cells may originate from the graft donor. The CDR3 DNA follows: TGTGCCAGCAGCGCCTTGAGAGGAGCGATTGAAGCTTTCTTT. This sequence encodes CASSALRGAIEAFF.